The 17 T cell receptor beta chains in this list originate from one sample, sequenced in a study of blood T cell repertoires in COVID-19. Profiling relied on immunoSEQ multiplex PCR, and the TCRdb table lists in-frame clones only, not all of them. The sample includes a few hundred thousand clones, approximately 85% of them seen just once. The sample comprised peripheral blood. All receptors derive from a human donor with COVID-19, enrolled during active disease. The donor label of this sample is uncertain.

The CDR3 region is CASSPMVTTLYDEQFF. The CDR3 bases are TGTGCCAGCAGCCCCATGGTGACTACCCTTTACGATGAGCAGTTCTTC. The rearrangement uses TRBV7-9 and TRBJ2-1, with D possibly TRBD2 on 5 matching bases. V was pared by 5 bases and J by 8 bases, with 22 bases between. CDR1 is SEHNR, CDR2 FQNEAQ, per germline (reference sequence). The length of the CDR3 is 16 residues.

The table lists this clone with a few counts. The V call is TRBV30, the J call TRBJ1-4; maybe TRBD1 (6 bases). CDR1 and CDR2 from the germline V gene are GTSNPN and SVGIG (reference sequence). V gave up 5 bases and J gave up 8 bases, with 15 bases separating them. This CDR3 has 13 amino acids. The CDR3 region has the DNA TGTGCCTGGGGAACAGGGTTGAGGGAAAAACTGTTTTTT. The encoded protein is CAWGTGLREKLFF. The full variable domain, with the rest looked up from reference TRBV30 and TRBJ1-4, is SQTIHQWPATLVQPVGSPLSLECTVEGTSNPNLYWYRQAAGRGLQLLFYSVGIGQISSEVPQNLSASRPQDRQFILSSKKLLLSDSGFYLCAWGTGLREKLFFGSGTQLSVL.

This chain links TRBV3-1 (or the pseudogene TRBV3-2) with TRBJ1-2, with D uncertain. CDR3 length: 14 residues. V was clipped by 7 bases and J by 8 bases, with 20 bases between them. Germline assignment: CDR1 LGHDT and CDR2 YNNKEL (reference sequence). The DNA of the CDR3 is TGTGCCAGCACGCCAGATGGAGGTCTCCACGGCTACACCTTC. Translated: CASTPDGGLHGYTF.

The chain joins TRBV9 to TRBJ2-5; maybe TRBD2 (6 bases). The CDR3 is made up of 14 amino acids. Germline V gene sequence: CDR1 SGDLS, CDR2 YYNGEE. Trimming pared 0 bases from V and 2 bases from J, leaving 8 bases between. CDR3 region: CASSVGRDQETQYF. The CDR3 DNA sequence: TGTGCCAGCAGCGTAGGGCGGGATCAAGAGACCCAGTACTTC.

The chain links TRBV18 to TRBJ1-5, with D maybe TRBD1 (6 bases). CDR3 length: 15 amino acids. The V end was cut by 3 bases, the J end by 5 bases, with 14 bases between. CDR1 KGHSH and CDR2 LQKENI come from the germline V gene. This CDR3 reads CASSPTSAGDQPQHF. The CDR3 region has the DNA TGTGCCAGCTCACCGACTTCGGCAGGGGATCAGCCCCAGCATTTT.

This chain connects TRBV7-2 to TRBJ2-1; the match to TRBD2 covers 7 bases. Trimming removed 5 bases from V and 7 bases from J; junction bases left unmatched: 14. The CDR3 loop spans 16 amino acids. CDR1 and CDR2 from the germline V gene are SGHTA and FQGNSA. The CDR3 region has the DNA TGTGCCAGCAGCAGAGATAGGACTAGTTCTGCAAATGAGCAGTTCTTC. Residues: CASSRDRTSSANEQFF.

The V gene is TRBV18, the J gene TRBJ1-1; 8 bases line up with TRBD1. J was trimmed by 1 base and V by 4 bases; bases with no gene match: 2. The CDR3 loop spans 14 amino acids. Germline loops: CDR1 KGHSH, CDR2 LQKENI. CDR3 bases: TGTGCCAGCTCACAGGGACAGGAGAACACTGAAGCTTTCTTT. This encodes CASSQGQENTEAFF.

The J gene is TRBJ2-2, the V gene TRBV5-1; no clear D gene. The ends were cut back, 0 bases at V and 0 bases at J, with 9 bases in the middle. Germline CDR1 and CDR2: SGHRS and YFSETQ. The CDR3 has 16 residues. The CDR3 is CASSLGNTANTGELFF. CDR3 in DNA: TGCGCCAGCAGCTTGGGAAACACCGCGAACACCGGGGAGCTGTTTTTT.

The genes are TRBV5-6 and TRBJ2-1; 7 nucleotides line up with TRBD1. CDR1 is SGHDT, CDR2 YYEEEE, per germline. This CDR3 region has 16 residues. J was trimmed by 2 bases and V by 2 bases; bases with no gene match: 7. DNA of the CDR3: TGTGCCAGCAGCTTCATTACAGGGGCGCCCTACAATGAGCAGTTCTTC. Encoded protein: CASSFITGAPYNEQFF.

V usage is TRBV11-1 and J usage is TRBJ1-4, with 7 bases that match TRBD1. CDR3 length equals 15 residues. V dropped 5 bases and J dropped 0; count of bases not matched to a gene: 3. Germline V lookup: CDR1 SGHAT, CDR2 FQDESV (reference sequence). The CDR3 sequence: CASSPQGATNEKLFF. The CDR3 nucleotides read TGTGCCAGCAGCCCTCAGGGGGCAACTAATGAAAAACTGTTTTTT. Looking up the rest from reference TRBV11-1 and TRBJ1-4 gives the full variable domain: EAEVAQSPRYKITEKSQAVAFWCDPISGHATLYWYRQILGQGPELLVQFQDESVVDDSQLPKDRFSAERLKGVDSTLKIQPAELGDSAMYLCASSPQGATNEKLFFGSGTQLSVL.

The rearrangement uses TRBV11-2 and TRBJ2-3; 7 bases fit TRBD2. This CDR3 has 15 residues. Trimming took 0 bases from V and 7 from J; bases not matched to a gene: 7. Germline V gives CDR1 SGHAT, CDR2 FQNNGV. The CDR3: CASSLDAGAANTQYF. CDR3 bases: TGTGCCAGCAGCTTAGACGCGGGAGCTGCGAATACGCAGTATTTT.

J is TRBJ2-1 and V is TRBV19; TRBD2 matches 8 bases. Germline CDR1 LNHDA, CDR2 SQIVND (reference sequence). The CDR3 is made up of 15 amino acids. The J segment lost 9 bases and the V segment lost 5 bases, leaving 12 bases of the junction unmatched. As DNA, the CDR3 is TGTGCCAGTAGTTTCCGACTAGCGCGAGGGGTTGAGCAGTTCTTC. Translation gives CASSFRLARGVEQFF.

V and J are TRBV28 and TRBJ1-2, with D tentatively TRBD1 (5 bases). This CDR3 contains 15 residues. The V end lost 3 bases, the J end lost 5 bases, and 16 bases lay between the germline ends. Germline CDR1 is MDHEN and CDR2 is SYDVKM. In DNA, the CDR3 is TGTGCCAGCAGTTTTGGCATAACCCGGGGGTATGGCTACACCTTC. Amino acid sequence: CASSFGITRGYGYTF.

V usage is TRBV7-2 and J usage is TRBJ1-1; 7 bases fit TRBD1. The CDR3 totals 17 residues. Germline V lookup: CDR1 SGHTA, CDR2 FQGNSA. The trim removed 0 bases at V and 0 bases at J, leaving 7 bases unmatched. The CDR3: CASSLASQGVMNTEAFF. For the CDR3, the DNA is TGTGCCAGCAGCTTAGCGAGCCAGGGGGTCATGAACACTGAAGCTTTCTTT.

The V gene is TRBV7-3, the J gene TRBJ2-2; 7 bases line up with TRBD1. The CDR3 sequence is 16 residues long. Germline trimming cut 5 bases from V and 0 bases from J; bases unmatched to any gene: 6. CDR1 SGHTA and CDR2 FQGTGA come from the germline V gene. CDR3 residues: CASSLTGAPNTGELFF. In DNA, the CDR3 is TGTGCCAGCAGCCTCACAGGGGCACCGAACACCGGGGAGCTGTTTTTT.

A few counts support this clone. The V call is TRBV7-2, the J call TRBJ2-7, with TRBD1 as a possible D gene (5 bases). The CDR3 is made up of 15 amino acids. V gave up 1 base and J gave up 2 bases, with 12 bases separating them. Looked up from germline, CDR1 is SGHTA and CDR2 is FQGNSA. The DNA of the CDR3 is TGTGCCAGCAGCTTAGACGCAGGGCACACCTACGAGCAGTACTTC. Amino acid sequence: CASSLDAGHTYEQYF.

Only one count was recorded for this clone. The CDR3 here is CASTLTGNTEAFF. CDR3 nucleotide sequence: TGCGCCAGCACCCTAACAGGAAACACTGAAGCTTTCTTT. The chain combines TRBV5-1 with TRBJ1-1; D is perhaps TRBD1 (5 bases). This CDR3 has 13 amino acids. V lost 6 bases and J 2 bases, leaving 11 bases between the germline ends. Germline CDR1 SGHRS, CDR2 YFSETQ.